This section outlines one T cell receptor (beta chain) sequence together with its context. This specimen comes from a study of T cell changes during pregnancy in multiple sclerosis. The repertoire was sequenced with immunoSEQ multiplex PCR; TCRdb's copy has only in-frame clones and lacks some. The sample holds fewer than 150,000 clones; about 95% are singletons and the top ten take around 0.4%. The specimen comprised peripheral blood, sampled after pregnancy. The receptor was isolated from a female donor with multiple sclerosis, enrolled in a pregnancy study.

The CDR3 sequence: CASSIPSGRGTGELFF. The CDR3 region has the DNA TGTGCCAGTAGTATCCCGAGCGGGAGAGGCACCGGGGAGCTGTTTTTT. This chain uses TRBV19 with TRBJ2-2; TRBD2 matches at 8 bases. CDR1 is LNHDA and CDR2 is SQIVND in the germline V gene (reference sequence). This CDR3 contains 16 residues. V was clipped by 3 bases and J by 4 bases; unmatched bases: 7.